This T cell receptor (beta chain) derives from a study of cytomegalovirus exposure and HLA in healthy donors. Study-level findings and limits: In vitro work confirmed that three CMV-associated chains recognize CMV antigens.

These donors, healthy bone marrow donors, were studied. For this clone: Its antigen is still unknown.

PCR involved 60 Vbeta and 13 Jbeta primers. Original handling: A later analysis tallied 80 million or so unique TCR beta chains, some 10 million of them shared. TCRdb's table, derived via immunoSEQ multiplex PCR, lists solely in-frame clones and lacks some. V and J calls plus clone size are reproduced from that table; the DNA served to infer D and trimming. Among 45,000 to 65,000 clones, around 67% were seen once, and the ten largest hold less than 25%. The length of the CDR3 is 18 residues. In germline, CDR1 is SGHRS, CDR2 YFSETQ. Losses at the gene ends were 4 bases for V and 6 bases for J; bases not matched to a gene: 11.

The clonotype was recovered from a woman aged 45-60 years in good health and CMV-seropositive. Sequencing used PBMCs. The V call is TRBV5-1, the J call TRBJ2-1; 15 nucleotides match TRBD2. The CDR3 spells CASSRGTSGRRVINEQFF. CDR3 in DNA: TGCGCCAGCAGCAGAGGGACTAGCGGGAGGAGAGTAATCAATGAGCAGTTCTTC.